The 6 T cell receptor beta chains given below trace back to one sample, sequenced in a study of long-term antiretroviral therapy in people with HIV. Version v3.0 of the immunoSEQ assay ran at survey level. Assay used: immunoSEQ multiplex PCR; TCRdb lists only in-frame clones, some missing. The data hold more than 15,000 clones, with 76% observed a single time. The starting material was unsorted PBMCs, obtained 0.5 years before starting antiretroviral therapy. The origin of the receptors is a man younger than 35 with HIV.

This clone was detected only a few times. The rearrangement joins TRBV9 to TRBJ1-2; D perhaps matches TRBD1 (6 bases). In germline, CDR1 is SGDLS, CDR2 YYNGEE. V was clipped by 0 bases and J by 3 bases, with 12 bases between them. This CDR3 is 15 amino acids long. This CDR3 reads CASSVAGGRDYGYTF. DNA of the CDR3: TGTGCCAGCAGCGTAGCTGGGGGGCGCGACTATGGCTACACCTTC.

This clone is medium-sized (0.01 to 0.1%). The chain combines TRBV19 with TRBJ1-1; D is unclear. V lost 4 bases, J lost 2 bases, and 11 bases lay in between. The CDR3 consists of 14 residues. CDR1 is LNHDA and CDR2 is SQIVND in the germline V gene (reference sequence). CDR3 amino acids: CASSRFTFNTEAFF. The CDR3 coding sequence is TGTGCCAGTAGTAGATTCACATTTAACACTGAAGCTTTCTTT.

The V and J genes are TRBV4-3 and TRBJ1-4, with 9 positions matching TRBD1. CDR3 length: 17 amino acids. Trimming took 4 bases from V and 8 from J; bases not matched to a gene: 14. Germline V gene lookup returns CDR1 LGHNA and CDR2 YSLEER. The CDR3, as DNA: TGCGCCAGCAGCCCCCGGGTACAGGGGGCTTTTAGGGAAAAACTGTTTTTT. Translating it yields CASSPRVQGAFREKLFF.

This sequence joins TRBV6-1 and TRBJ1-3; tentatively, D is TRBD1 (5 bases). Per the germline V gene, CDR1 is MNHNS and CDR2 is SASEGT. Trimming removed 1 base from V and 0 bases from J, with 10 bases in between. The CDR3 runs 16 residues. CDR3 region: CASSEGAGDSGNTIYF. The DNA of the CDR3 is TGTGCCAGCAGTGAAGGAGCGGGGGACTCTGGAAACACCATATATTTT.

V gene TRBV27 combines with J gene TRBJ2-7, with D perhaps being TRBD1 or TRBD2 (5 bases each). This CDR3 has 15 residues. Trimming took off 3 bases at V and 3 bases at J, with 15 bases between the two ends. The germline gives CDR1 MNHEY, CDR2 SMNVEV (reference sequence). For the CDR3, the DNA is TGTGCCAGCAGTTTCCGGAGAGGGGACCTCTACGAGCAGTACTTC. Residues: CASSFRRGDLYEQYF.

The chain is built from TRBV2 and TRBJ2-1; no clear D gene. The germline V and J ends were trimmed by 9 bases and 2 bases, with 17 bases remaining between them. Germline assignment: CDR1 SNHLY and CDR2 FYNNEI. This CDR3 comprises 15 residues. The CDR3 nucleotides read TGTGCCAGTCCTCGCCCGGGTCTACCCTACAATGAGCAGTTCTTC. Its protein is CASPRPGLPYNEQFF. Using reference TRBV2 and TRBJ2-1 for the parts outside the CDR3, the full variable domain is EPEVTQTPSHQVTQMGQEVILRCVPISNHLYFYWYRQILGQKVEFLVSFYNNEISEKSEIFDDQFSVERPDGSNFTLKIRSTKLEDSAMYFCASPRPGLPYNEQFFGPGTRLTVL.